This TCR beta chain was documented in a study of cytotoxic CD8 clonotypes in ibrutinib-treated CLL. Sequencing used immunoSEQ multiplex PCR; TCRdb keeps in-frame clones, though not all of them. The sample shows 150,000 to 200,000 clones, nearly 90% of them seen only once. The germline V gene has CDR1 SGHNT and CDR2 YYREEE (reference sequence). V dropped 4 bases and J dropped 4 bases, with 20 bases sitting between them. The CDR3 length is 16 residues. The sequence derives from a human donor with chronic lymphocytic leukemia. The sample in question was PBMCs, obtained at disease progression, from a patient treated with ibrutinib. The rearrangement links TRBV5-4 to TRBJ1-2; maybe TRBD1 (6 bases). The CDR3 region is CASSPRKGTLIYGYTF. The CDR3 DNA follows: TGTGCCAGCAGCCCAAGGAAAGGGACACTGATCTATGGCTACACCTTC.